This T cell receptor beta chain was recovered during a study of blood T cell repertoires in COVID-19. The V gene end was trimmed by 3 bases and the J gene end by 6 bases; junction bases not matched to a gene: 9. CDR1 and CDR2 from the germline V gene are KGHSH and LQKENI. The CDR3 contains 16 residues. Repertoires were generated with immunoSEQ multiplex PCR, while TCRdb's copy carries only in-frame clones and drops some. The sample includes about 230,000 clones, 85% to 90% of them seen just once. In terms of age and location, participants ranged from roughly 18 to 90 years and lived in about two dozen US areas.

The V and J genes are TRBV18 and TRBJ2-3, with 10 bases that match TRBD2. The origin of this receptor is a woman in her 50s in a cohort exposed to, infected with or recovered from COVID-19 (not recorded which). The sample was PBMCs or T cells enriched from blood (not recorded which). In DNA form, the CDR3 reads TGTGCCAGCTCACCCGCTAGCGGGGGACAAGGGGATACGCAGTATTTT. This sequence encodes CASSPASGGQGDTQYF.